Presented here are 12 T cell receptor beta chains from one specimen sequenced in a study of blood T cells in healthy people across ages. A second PCR of about 7 to 12 cycles used a sample-barcoded 5' primer and a J-beta primer mix. TCRdb analysed the 5' RACE reads with MiXCR anew, one entry per CDR3 protein. The sample has around 650,000 distinct CDR3 sequences, about 34% seen once. The sample was blood. The receptors come from a woman of 80 years or more in good health.

This clonotype was seen repeatedly, ten times or more. The chain couples TRBV11-2 to TRBJ2-7, with 12 bases that match TRBD2. Germline V gene sequence: CDR1 SGHAT, CDR2 FQNNGV. CDR3 length: 15 residues. V dropped 5 bases and J dropped 7; count of bases not matched to a gene: 9. Written as DNA, the CDR3 is TGTGCCAGCAGCCAGAGACTAGCGGGGGTAGAAGAGCAGTACTTC. Protein product: CASSQRLAGVEEQYF. The variable domain in full, completed from reference TRBV11-2 and TRBJ2-7, reads EAGVAQSPRYKIIEKRQSVAFWCNPISGHATLYWYQQILGQGPKLLIQFQNNGVVDDSQLPKDRFSAERLKGVDSTLKIQPAKLEDSAVYLCASSQRLAGVEEQYFGPGTRLTVT.

This clonotype appeared many times. V is TRBV19 and J is TRBJ2-7, with D possibly being TRBD1 (6 bases). This CDR3 comprises 14 residues. The V gene's germline CDR1 is LNHDA and CDR2 SQIVND (reference sequence). Trimming cost V 6 bases and J 2 bases, with 14 bases left between them. The CDR3 spells CASSSRGTAYEQYF. CDR3 coding DNA: TGTGCCAGTAGCTCCAGGGGAACCGCCTACGAGCAGTACTTC. The full variable domain, with the rest looked up from reference TRBV19 and TRBJ2-7, is DGGITQSPKYLFRKEGQNVTLSCEQNLNHDAMYWYRQDPGQGLRLIYYSQIVNDFQKGDIAEGYSVSREKKESFPLTVTSAQKNPTAFYLCASSSRGTAYEQYFGPGTRLTVT.

The rearrangement uses TRBV28 and TRBJ1-1; the D gene is possibly TRBD1 (6 bases). Germline V CDR1 and CDR2: MDHEN, SYDVKM. Deletions cut 2 bases from V and 12 bases from J, with 13 bases between. This CDR3 is 12 amino acids long. CDR3 bases: TGTGCCAGCAGTTTAGTCCCAAGGGGGACTTTCTTT. It codes for CASSLVPRGTFF.

This clonotype was recorded many times. A much larger clone sits a single nucleotide away, making a read error possible. The chain employs TRBV2 and TRBJ2-7; TRBD1 matches at 10 bases. The CDR3 is 14 amino acids. From germline, CDR1 is SNHLY and CDR2 FYNNEI. Losses at the gene ends were 1 base for V and 6 bases for J; bases not matched to a gene: 3. CDR3 sequence (DNA): TGTGCCAGCAGTGAAGGGGACAGGGGTAGCGAGCAGTACTTC. Translated: CASSEGDRGSEQYF.

This clonotype occurred many times. The chain employs TRBV12-3 or TRBV12-4 and TRBJ2-5, with 10 bases identical to TRBD2. This CDR3 contains 15 residues. The J segment lost 5 bases and the V segment lost 6 bases, leaving 9 bases of the junction unmatched. The CDR3 DNA reads TGTGCCAGCAGATATGGACTAGCGGTTGGGGAGACCCAGTACTTC. Translated, it gives CASRYGLAVGETQYF.

Comments on this clonotype: This may be a read error, as it is one base from a much larger clone. The chain carries TRBV5-6 and TRBJ1-6; D unresolved. The CDR3 loop spans 15 amino acids. Germline V gene sequence: CDR1 SGHDT, CDR2 YYEEEE. Trimming took 4 bases from V and 4 from J, leaving 12 bases between them. The CDR3 loop is CASSLQARYNSPLHF. In DNA form, the CDR3 reads TGTGCCAGCAGCCTCCAGGCTCGATATAATTCACCCCTCCACTTT.

At least ten counts were recorded for this clonotype. V usage is TRBV9 and J usage is TRBJ2-7, with 9 positions matching TRBD1. Germline CDR1 is SGDLS and CDR2 is YYNGEE. The junction had 6 bases not matched to a gene; V was cut back by 3 bases and J by 5 bases. The CDR3 is made up of 14 amino acids. The CDR3 nucleotides are TGTGCCAGCAGCGGGGGACAGGGCCTCCACGAGCAGTACTTC. Translation gives CASSGGQGLHEQYF.

At least ten counts were recorded for this clonotype. The V call is TRBV4-3, the J call TRBJ2-1; maybe TRBD2 (6 bases). Germline loops: CDR1 LGHNA, CDR2 YSLEER. There are 15 residues in the CDR3. V lost 4 bases and J 2 bases, leaving 12 bases between the germline ends. The CDR3 loop is CASSPVEGTYNEQFF. The CDR3 coding sequence is TGCGCCAGCAGCCCAGTGGAGGGGACCTACAATGAGCAGTTCTTC.

The rearrangement uses TRBV29-1 and TRBJ2-5; 12 bases are a match to TRBD2. The CDR3 has 17 amino acids. Trimming removed 8 bases from V and 1 base from J; junction bases left unmatched: 14. Per the germline V gene, CDR1 is SQVTM and CDR2 is ANQGSEA. The DNA for the CDR3 is TGCAGCCCCCTCCTCCTAGCGGGGGGGCCTCGCCAAGAGACCCAGTACTTC. This gives the protein CSPLLLAGGPRQETQYF.

In this sample, this clonotype turned up a few times. A clone one base away is much larger, so this may be a read error. The chain carries TRBV5-1 and TRBJ2-3; D gene uncertain. V shed 3 bases and J shed 2 bases, with 10 bases lying between them. CDR1 and CDR2 from the germline V gene are SGHRS and YFSETQ. This CDR3 is built from 14 residues. The CDR3 nucleotides read TGCGCCAGCAGCTGGTCGTTGAACACAGATACGCAGTATTTT. Protein: CASSWSLNTDTQYF.

This clonotype appeared a few times. The chain links TRBV28 to TRBJ1-1, with D tentatively TRBD1 (5 bases). Per the germline V gene, CDR1 is MDHEN and CDR2 is SYDVKM. The V end lost 6 bases, the J end lost 3 bases, and 11 bases lay between the germline ends. The CDR3 is 13 amino acids. CDR3 sequence reads: CASSRQTYTEAFF. As DNA, the CDR3 is TGTGCCAGCAGCCGACAGACGTACACTGAAGCTTTCTTT.

The chain links TRBV14 to TRBJ1-1; TRBD1 matches 8 bases. Germline trimming cut 4 bases from V and 1 base from J; bases unmatched to any gene: 14. This CDR3 is built from 18 residues. The germline CDR1 and CDR2 sequences are SGHDN and FVKESK. CDR3 sequence: CASSRGWTGTSKNTEAFF. The CDR3 nucleotides are TGTGCCAGCAGCCGGGGGTGGACAGGGACTTCAAAGAACACTGAAGCTTTCTTT. Filled out from reference TRBV14 and TRBJ1-1, the complete variable domain reads EAGVTQFPSHSVIEKGQTVTLRCDPISGHDNLYWYRRVMGKEIKFLLHFVKESKQDESGMPNNRFLAERTGGTYSTLKVQPAELEDSGVYFCASSRGWTGTSKNTEAFFGQGTRLTVV.